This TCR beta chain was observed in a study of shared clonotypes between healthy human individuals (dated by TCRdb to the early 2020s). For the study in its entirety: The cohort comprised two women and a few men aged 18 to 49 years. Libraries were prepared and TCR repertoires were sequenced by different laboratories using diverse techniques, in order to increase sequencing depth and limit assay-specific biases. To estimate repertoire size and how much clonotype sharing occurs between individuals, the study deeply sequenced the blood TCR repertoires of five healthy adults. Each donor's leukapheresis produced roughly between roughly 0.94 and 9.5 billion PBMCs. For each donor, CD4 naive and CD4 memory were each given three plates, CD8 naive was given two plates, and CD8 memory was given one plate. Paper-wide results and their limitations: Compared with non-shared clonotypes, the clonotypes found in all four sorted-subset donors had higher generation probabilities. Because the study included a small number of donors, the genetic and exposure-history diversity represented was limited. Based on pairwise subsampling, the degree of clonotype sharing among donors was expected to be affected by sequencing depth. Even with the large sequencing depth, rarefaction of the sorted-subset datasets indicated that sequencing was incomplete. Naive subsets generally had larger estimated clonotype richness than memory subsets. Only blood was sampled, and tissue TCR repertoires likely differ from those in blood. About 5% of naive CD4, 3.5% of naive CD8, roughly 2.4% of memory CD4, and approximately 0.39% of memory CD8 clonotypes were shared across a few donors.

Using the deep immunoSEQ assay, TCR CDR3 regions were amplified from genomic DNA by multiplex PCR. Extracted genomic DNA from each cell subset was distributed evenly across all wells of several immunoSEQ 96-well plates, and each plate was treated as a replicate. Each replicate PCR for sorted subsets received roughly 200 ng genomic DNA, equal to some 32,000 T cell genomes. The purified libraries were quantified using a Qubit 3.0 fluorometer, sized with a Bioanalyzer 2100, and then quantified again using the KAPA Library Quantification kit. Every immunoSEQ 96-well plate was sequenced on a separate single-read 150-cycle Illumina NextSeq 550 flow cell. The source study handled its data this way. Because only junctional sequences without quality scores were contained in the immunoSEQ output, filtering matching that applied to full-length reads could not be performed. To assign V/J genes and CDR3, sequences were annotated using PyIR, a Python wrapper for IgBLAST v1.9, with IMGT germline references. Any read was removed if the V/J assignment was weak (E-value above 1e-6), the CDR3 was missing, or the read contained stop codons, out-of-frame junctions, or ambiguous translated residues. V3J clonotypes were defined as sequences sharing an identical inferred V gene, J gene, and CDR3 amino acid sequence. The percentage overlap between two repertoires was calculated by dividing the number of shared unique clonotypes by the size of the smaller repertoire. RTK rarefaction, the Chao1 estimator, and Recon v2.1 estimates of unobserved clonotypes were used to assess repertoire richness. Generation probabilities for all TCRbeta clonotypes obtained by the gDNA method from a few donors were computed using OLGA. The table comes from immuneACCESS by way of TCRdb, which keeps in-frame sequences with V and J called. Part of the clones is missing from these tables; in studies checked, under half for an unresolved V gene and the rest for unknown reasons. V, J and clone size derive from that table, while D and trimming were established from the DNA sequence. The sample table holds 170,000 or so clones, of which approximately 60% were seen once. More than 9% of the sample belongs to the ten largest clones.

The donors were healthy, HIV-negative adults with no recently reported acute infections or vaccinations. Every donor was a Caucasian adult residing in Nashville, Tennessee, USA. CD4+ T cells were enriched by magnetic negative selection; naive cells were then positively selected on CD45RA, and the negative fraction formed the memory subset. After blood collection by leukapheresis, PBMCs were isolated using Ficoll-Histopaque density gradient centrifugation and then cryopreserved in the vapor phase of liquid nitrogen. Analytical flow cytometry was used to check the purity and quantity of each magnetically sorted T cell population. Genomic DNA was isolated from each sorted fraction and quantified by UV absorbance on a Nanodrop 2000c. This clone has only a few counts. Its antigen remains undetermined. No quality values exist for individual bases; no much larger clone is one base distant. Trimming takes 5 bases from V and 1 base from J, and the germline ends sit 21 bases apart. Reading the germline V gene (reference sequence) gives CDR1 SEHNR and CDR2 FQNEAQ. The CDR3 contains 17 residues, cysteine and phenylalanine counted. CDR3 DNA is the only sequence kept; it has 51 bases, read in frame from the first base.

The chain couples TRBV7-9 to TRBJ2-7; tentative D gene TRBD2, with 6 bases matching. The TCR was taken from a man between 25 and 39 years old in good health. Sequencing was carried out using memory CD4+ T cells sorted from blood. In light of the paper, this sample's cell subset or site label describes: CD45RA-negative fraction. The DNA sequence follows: TGTGCCAGCAGCAAGAATTCGGAGGGCCTAGTATCCTACGAGCAGTACTTC. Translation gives CASSKNSEGLVSYEQYF.